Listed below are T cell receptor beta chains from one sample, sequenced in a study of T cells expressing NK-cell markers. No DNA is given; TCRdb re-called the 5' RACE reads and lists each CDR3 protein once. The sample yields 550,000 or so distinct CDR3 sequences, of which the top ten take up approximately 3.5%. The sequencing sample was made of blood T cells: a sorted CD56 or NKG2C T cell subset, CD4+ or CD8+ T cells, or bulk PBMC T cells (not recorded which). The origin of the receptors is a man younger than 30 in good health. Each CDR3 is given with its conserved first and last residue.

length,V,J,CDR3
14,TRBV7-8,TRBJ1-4,CASRTGLRGEKLFF
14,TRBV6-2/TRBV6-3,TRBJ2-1,CASSIDRVRDEQFF
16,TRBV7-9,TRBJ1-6,CASSWGPGQGGSPLHF
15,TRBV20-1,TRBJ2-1,CSARPSGRVYNEQFF
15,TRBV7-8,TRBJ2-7,CASSGNRDRAYEQYF
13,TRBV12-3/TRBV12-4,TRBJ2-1,CASNKSPLNEQFF
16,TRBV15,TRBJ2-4,CATSRVLAGVGNIQYF
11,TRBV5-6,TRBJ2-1,CASSRGPRQFF
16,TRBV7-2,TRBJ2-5,CASSPYRIRDQETQYF
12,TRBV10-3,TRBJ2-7,CATTNRVTEQYF
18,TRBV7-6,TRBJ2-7,CASSSGTGWTPSSYEQYF
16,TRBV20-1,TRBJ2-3,CSARNPSPAGTDTQYF
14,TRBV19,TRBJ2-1,CASAVRESNNEQFF
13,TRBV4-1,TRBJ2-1,CASSQVLPGEQFF
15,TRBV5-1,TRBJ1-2,CASSFDRGLNYGYTF
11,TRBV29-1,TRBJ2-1,CASLGYNEQFF
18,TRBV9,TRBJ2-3,CASSVRNLAGGPRDTQYF
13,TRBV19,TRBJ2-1,CASSIDPMGEQFF
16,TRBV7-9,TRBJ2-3,CASSLAWDRGGDTQYF
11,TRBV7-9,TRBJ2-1,CAVAGGPGQFF
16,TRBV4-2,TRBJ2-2,CASSQELAGFSGELFF
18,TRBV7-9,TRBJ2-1,CASSFLPGTGLSYNEQFF
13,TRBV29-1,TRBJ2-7,CSVPGLPTNEQYF
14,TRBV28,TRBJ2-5,CASSYSGASPAQYF
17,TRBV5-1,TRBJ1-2,CASSLASGQGVNYGYTF
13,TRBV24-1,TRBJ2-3,CATSGAGTDTQYF
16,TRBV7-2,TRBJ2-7,CASSLVGGGQFYEQYF
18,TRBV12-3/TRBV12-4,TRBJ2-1,CASSYGLAGGGSYNEQFF
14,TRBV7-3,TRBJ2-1,CASSTSGRDNEQFF
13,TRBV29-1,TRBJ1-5,CSVAQGADQPQHF
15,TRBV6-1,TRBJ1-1,CASRTLLGGRTEAFF
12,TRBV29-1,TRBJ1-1,CSVVVLNTEAFF
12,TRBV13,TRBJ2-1,CASSPLEGWQFF
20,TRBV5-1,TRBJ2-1,CASSLAGLAGGPGSYNEQFF
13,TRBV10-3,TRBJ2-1,CAISGAAYNEQFF
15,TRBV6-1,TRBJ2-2,CASARGLTNTGELFF
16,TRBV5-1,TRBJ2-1,CASSFIQGGSYNEQFF
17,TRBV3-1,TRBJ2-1,CASSRRLLANYDNEQFF
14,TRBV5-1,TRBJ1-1,CASSPRDTAVEAFF
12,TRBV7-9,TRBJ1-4,CATHRQDEKLFF
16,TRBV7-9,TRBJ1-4,CASSLTTGATNEKLFF
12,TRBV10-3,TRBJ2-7,CAISSDSYEQYF
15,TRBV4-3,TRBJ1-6,CASSQDTTVNSPLHF
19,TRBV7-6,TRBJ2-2,CASSPTIGLAGEITGELFF
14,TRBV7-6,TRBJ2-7,CASSLGGVNYEQYF
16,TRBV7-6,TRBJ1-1,CASSLGGGGLNTEAFF
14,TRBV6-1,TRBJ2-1,CASGWTVTYNEQFF
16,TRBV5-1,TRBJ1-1,CASSRSPPGPNTEAFF
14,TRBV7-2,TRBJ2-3,CASSSGLAGGSGYF
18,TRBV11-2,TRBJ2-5,CASSRTFGLAGDEETQYF
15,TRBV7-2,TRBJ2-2,CASTPLAGRTGELFF
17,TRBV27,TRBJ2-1,CASSFPPGLASYNEQFF
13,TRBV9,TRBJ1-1,CASSLGSVAEAFF
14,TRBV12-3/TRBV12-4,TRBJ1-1,CASSRTGSATEAFF